A selection of T cell receptor beta chains follows, all from one sample in a study of control samples from healthy donors and cancer patients. Using immunoSEQ multiplex PCR, the repertoire was profiled, and TCRdb retains in-frame clones only, with some absent. The sample lists under 150,000 clones, 89% occurring once. The sequenced material came from PBMCs. The receptors here all came from a man aged 50 to 59 with head and neck cancer. Each CDR3 is given with its conserved first and last residue. The D gene is left open where the match is weak. Size tells how often a clone was seen (once, few, many) or the class of an expanded clone, and some rows leave it out.

.	TRBJ1-3	TRBV5-6	17	.	TGTGCCAGCAGCTTGGTTCAGGGACCTATGATTGGAAACACCATATATTTT	CASSLVQGPMIGNTIYF
.	TRBJ2-7	TRBV5-1	15	.	TGCGCCAGCAGCTTGAGTGGGGGGTTCTTCCAGGAGCAGTACTTC	CASSLSGGFFQEQYF
TRBD2	TRBJ2-5	TRBV5-4	17	.	TGTGCCAGCAGCTGGCTTTCGGCACTAGCGGGAGAAGAGACCCAGTACTTC	CASSWLSALAGEETQYF
TRBD2	TRBJ2-7	TRBV14	16	.	TGTGCCAGCAGCCGGACTAGCGGGCAGAGCTCCTACGAGCAGTACTTC	CASSRTSGQSSYEQYF
TRBD2	TRBJ2-1	TRBV29-1	14	.	TGCAGCGTTGTACTAGCGGGGTTTTTCAATGAGCAGTTCTTC	CSVVLAGFFNEQFF
.	TRBJ2-7	TRBV6-5	16	.	TGTGCCAGCAGTTACTCGTCAGACCTAACCTCCTACGAGCAGTACTTC	CASSYSSDLTSYEQYF
TRBD2	TRBJ2-1	TRBV7-9	15	.	TGTGCCAGCAGCCCAAAGCGGGGGGGCAAGAATGAGCAGTTCTTC	CASSPKRGGKNEQFF
.	TRBJ2-1	TRBV7-2	14	.	TGTGCCAGCAGCACCGGGACTGGATACAATGAGCAGTTCTTC	CASSTGTGYNEQFF
.	TRBJ1-1	TRBV6-6	12	.	TGTGCCCCAAAGCAGGCCCACCTTGAAGCTTTCTTT	CAPKQAHLEAFF
.	TRBJ2-6	TRBV20-1	11	.	TGCAGCGGGGCTGGGGCCAACGTCCTGACTTTC	CSGAGANVLTF
.	TRBJ2-3	TRBV27	12	once	TGTGCCAGCAGTCTCCAGGGAGATACGCAGTATTTT	CASSLQGDTQYF
.	TRBJ2-7	TRBV6-5	16	.	TGTGCCAGCAGTTACTCGACTCGTCCCAGACCCTACGAGCAGTACTTC	CASSYSTRPRPYEQYF
TRBD1	TRBJ2-2	TRBV10-3	17	.	TGTGCCATCAGTGAGTCTTCTTGGACAGGGGGCACCGGGGAGCTGTTTTTT	CAISESSWTGGTGELFF
TRBD1	TRBJ2-2	TRBV5-5	15	.	TGTGCCAGCAGCTCCCGGACAGGGGTGACCGGGGAGCTGTTTTTT	CASSSRTGVTGELFF
.	TRBJ2-7	TRBV27	11	once	TGTGCCAGCAGTTCGGGGTACGAGCAGTACTTC	CASSSGYEQYF
TRBD2	TRBJ2-7	TRBV10-3	16	.	TGTGCCATCAGTACGGGACTAGCGGGAGGCTCCTACGAGCAGTACTTC	CAISTGLAGGSYEQYF
TRBD1	TRBJ2-5	TRBV5-1	14	.	TGCGCCAGCAGCTTAGGAGGACAGGGAGAGACCCAGTACTTC	CASSLGGQGETQYF
.	TRBJ2-5	TRBV28	16	.	TGTGCCAGTTACGGCGGGGCCGCAAGACAACAAGAGACCCAGTACTTC	CASYGGAARQQETQYF
TRBD1	TRBJ1-4	TRBV5-1	14	.	TGCGCCAGCAGCTTGGATGGACAGGGAGGAAAACTGTTTTTT	CASSLDGQGGKLFF
.	TRBJ2-2	TRBV21-1	14	.	TGTGCCAGCCCGGAGGGGCGAATCACCGGGGAGCTGTTTTTT	CASPEGRITGELFF
.	TRBJ2-5	TRBV5-1	14	.	TGCGCCAGCAGCTTGGCTGCGAAACAAGAGACCCAGTACTTC	CASSLAAKQETQYF
.	TRBJ1-1	TRBV4-1	15	once	TGCGCCAGCAGCCCTTCCCGGGACCCCCGCGCTGAAGCTTTCTTT	CASSPSRDPRAEAFF
.	TRBJ1-1	TRBV19	14	few	TGTGCCAGTAGCCGACAGATGATGAACACTGAAGCTTTCTTT	CASSRQMMNTEAFF
.	TRBJ2-1	TRBV5-1	13	.	TGCGCCAGCAGCTTGGGGATTTACAATGAGCAGTTCTTC	CASSLGIYNEQFF
.	TRBJ2-5	TRBV5-4	14	.	TGTGCCAGCAGCTTGGATTGGGTAGGGGAGACCCAGTACTTC	CASSLDWVGETQYF
TRBD1	TRBJ1-5	TRBV6-6	13	few	TGTGCATCACGACAGGGAGGAAATCAGCCCCAGCATTTT	CASRQGGNQPQHF
.	TRBJ2-2	TRBV4-2	17	.	TGTGCCAGCAGCCAGACAAGGGGAGCGGGCCCCACCGGGGAGCTGTTTTTT	CASSQTRGAGPTGELFF
.	TRBJ1-2	TRBV2	12	.	TGTGCCAGCGGGGCCGGGGTGCCTGGCTACACCTTC	CASGAGVPGYTF
TRBD1	TRBJ1-4	TRBV3-1/TRBV3-2	16	.	TGTGCCAGCATGCCGCGGCAGGGGGAAGACAATGAAAAACTGTTTTTT	CASMPRQGEDNEKLFF
TRBD1	TRBJ2-1	TRBV19	16	.	TGTGCCAGTACCCTGACAGGGGGAAGCTCCTACAATGAGCAGTTCTTC	CASTLTGGSSYNEQFF
.	TRBJ2-2	TRBV6-5	14	.	TGTGCCAGCAGTTATAGGGGGGCAACCGGGGAGCTGTTTTTT	CASSYRGATGELFF
.	TRBJ1-2	TRBV7-9	15	.	TGTGCCAGCAGCTTAGACAGAAGCGCGTTACAGGGCTACACCTTC	CASSLDRSALQGYTF
.	TRBJ1-4	TRBV5-1	14	.	TGCGCCAGCAGCGGAGTCGCAACTAATGAAAAACTGTTTTTT	CASSGVATNEKLFF
.	TRBJ2-2	TRBV5-1	15	.	TGCGCCAGCAGCTTGGACAGGGTGGACACCGGGGAGCTGTTTTTT	CASSLDRVDTGELFF
.	TRBJ2-7	TRBV4-1	15	few	TGCGCCAGCAGCCAAGATCTTGGTTCAGCCTACGAGCAGTACTTC	CASSQDLGSAYEQYF
.	TRBJ1-1	TRBV7-2	14	.	TGTGCCAGCAGCTTAGCGTCGGCGAACACTGAAGCTTTCTTT	CASSLASANTEAFF
TRBD1	TRBJ2-7	TRBV3-1/TRBV3-2	17	.	TGTGCCAGCAGCCAATCCTTGGACAGGGTGGGCCCTTGGGAGCAGTACTTC	CASSQSLDRVGPWEQYF
.	TRBJ2-7	TRBV7-9	11	.	TGTGCCAGCAGCGGGGCGTACGAGCAGTACTTC	CASSGAYEQYF
.	TRBJ1-3	TRBV7-2	15	.	TGTGCCAGCAGATTAGGGGGGACCTCTGGAAACACCATATATTTT	CASRLGGTSGNTIYF
.	TRBJ1-3	TRBV10-3	14	.	TGTGCCATCAGCCCACGGACAGATGGAAACGCCATATATTTT	CAISPRTDGNAIYF
TRBD1	TRBJ1-1	TRBV5-1	14	.	TGCGCCAGCAGCCAAAACAGGGGAGCCACTGAAGCTTTCTTT	CASSQNRGATEAFF
TRBD1	TRBJ2-2	TRBV28	13	.	TGTGCCACCATCGACAGGGACACCGGGGAGCTGTTTTTT	CATIDRDTGELFF
TRBD1	TRBJ1-2	TRBV6-6	15	.	TGTGCCAGCAGCTATGGGACAGGGGGTGGCTATGGCTACACCTTC	CASSYGTGGGYGYTF
.	TRBJ2-7	TRBV28	14	.	TGTGCCAGCACTGTGACAGATTCCTCCTACGAGCAGTACTTC	CASTVTDSSYEQYF
.	TRBJ1-1	TRBV28	14	.	TGTGCCAGCAGTTTCGGCTGGGGGAACACTGAAGCTTTCTTT	CASSFGWGNTEAFF
.	TRBJ2-4	TRBV4-1	19	.	TGCGCCAGCAGCCAAGGGGTCATAGGGGTTGTTCGGGCCAAAAACATTCAGTACTTC	CASSQGVIGVVRAKNIQYF
.	TRBJ1-2	TRBV28	13	.	TGTGCCAGCAGTCCCACAGTTAACTATGGCTACACCTTC	CASSPTVNYGYTF
.	TRBJ2-5	TRBV20-1	12	.	TGCAGTGCTTGTGACACTTTCGAGACCCAGTACTTC	CSACDTFETQYF
.	TRBJ2-7	TRBV6-5	13	.	TGTGCCAGCGGGTCCCGATTCTCTAACGAGCAGTACTTC	CASGSRFSNEQYF
.	TRBJ2-1	TRBV2	10	once	TGTGCCAGCATGATCAATGAGCAGTTCTTC	CASMINEQFF
.	TRBJ2-3	TRBV28	14	.	TGTGCCAGCAATACAGCGGTACACACAGATACGCAGTATTTT	CASNTAVHTDTQYF
.	TRBJ1-5	TRBV19	13	.	TGTGCCAGTAGTATCGGTTACAATCAGCCCCAGCATTTT	CASSIGYNQPQHF
TRBD1	TRBJ1-5	TRBV6-6	14	.	TGTGCCAGCAGGGAACAGGGGGAATGGCAGCCCCAGCATTTT	CASREQGEWQPQHF
.	TRBJ1-3	TRBV6-5	11	.	TGTGCCAGCACCGTCGGAAACACCATATATTTT	CASTVGNTIYF
TRBD2	TRBJ2-5	TRBV3-1/TRBV3-2	16	.	TGTGCCAGCAGCAGCCTTTTAGCGGGGGGGCGAGGGACCCAGTACTTC	CASSSLLAGGRGTQYF